Listed below are T cell receptor beta chains from one sample, sequenced in a study of blood T cell repertoires in COVID-19. The protocol was immunoSEQ multiplex PCR, while the TCRdb copy is restricted to in-frame clones and leaves out a portion. The profile shows 150,000 to 190,000 clones, roughly 81% of them singletons. Sequenced sample: peripheral blood. These receptors all stem from a woman aged 55-69 years with COVID-19, enrolled during active disease. Both conserved end residues are part of each CDR3. Each record gives: D gene, clone size, J gene, V gene, CDR3 protein, CDR3 DNA. The D gene is left open where the match is weak. Expanded clones are given a class, and other clones once, few, many or no size at all.

D gene: .; clone size: .; J gene: TRBJ1-4; V gene: TRBV5-1; CDR3 protein: CASSHATNEKLFF; CDR3 DNA: TGCGCCAGCAGCCATGCAACTAATGAAAAACTGTTTTTT
D gene: TRBD2; clone size: .; J gene: TRBJ2-3; V gene: TRBV3-1/TRBV3-2; CDR3 protein: CASSHSGGTDTQYF; CDR3 DNA: TGTGCCAGCAGCCATAGCGGGGGCACAGATACGCAGTATTTT
D gene: TRBD1; clone size: .; J gene: TRBJ1-5; V gene: TRBV24-1; CDR3 protein: CATGQGTSLNQPQHF; CDR3 DNA: TGTGCCACAGGACAGGGCACATCGTTAAATCAGCCCCAGCATTTT
D gene: .; clone size: .; J gene: TRBJ2-1; V gene: TRBV7-9; CDR3 protein: CASSFTGTPNNEQFF; CDR3 DNA: TGTGCCAGCAGCTTTACCGGGACACCTAACAATGAGCAGTTCTTC
D gene: .; clone size: .; J gene: TRBJ1-2; V gene: TRBV6-1; CDR3 protein: CASSEWGGGRGYTF; CDR3 DNA: TGTGCCAGCAGTGAATGGGGGGGAGGTAGAGGCTACACCTTC
D gene: .; clone size: few; J gene: TRBJ1-6; V gene: TRBV30; CDR3 protein: CACTGFGSYNSPLHF; CDR3 DNA: TGTGCCTGTACAGGGTTCGGGTCCTATAATTCACCCCTCCACTTT
D gene: .; clone size: .; J gene: TRBJ2-2; V gene: TRBV19; CDR3 protein: CASSPRAGAGYSGELFF; CDR3 DNA: TGTGCCAGTAGCCCTCGGGCGGGGGCCGGGTATTCCGGGGAGCTGTTTTTT
D gene: TRBD1; clone size: .; J gene: TRBJ1-2; V gene: TRBV6-5; CDR3 protein: CASSYGGQNLGYTF; CDR3 DNA: TGTGCCAGCAGTTACGGGGGACAGAACTTGGGCTACACCTTC
D gene: .; clone size: once; J gene: TRBJ1-2; V gene: TRBV5-1; CDR3 protein: CASSSTASNYGYTF; CDR3 DNA: TGCGCCAGCAGCTCTACTGCCTCGAACTATGGCTACACCTTC
D gene: TRBD1; clone size: few; J gene: TRBJ1-1; V gene: TRBV4-2; CDR3 protein: CASSPVGQSRAFF; CDR3 DNA: TGTGCCAGCAGCCCCGTGGGACAGTCTCGAGCTTTCTTT
D gene: .; clone size: few; J gene: TRBJ1-2; V gene: TRBV4-2; CDR3 protein: CASSAGRANTF; CDR3 DNA: TGTGCCAGCAGCGCGGGTCGGGCCAACACCTTC
D gene: .; clone size: .; J gene: TRBJ2-2; V gene: TRBV19; CDR3 protein: CASSIGTANTGELFF; CDR3 DNA: TGTGCCAGTAGTATAGGGACAGCGAACACCGGGGAGCTGTTTTTT
D gene: .; clone size: .; J gene: TRBJ1-5; V gene: TRBV6-5; CDR3 protein: CASGSRSNQPQHF; CDR3 DNA: TGTGCCAGCGGGTCCAGGAGCAATCAGCCCCAGCATTTT
D gene: TRBD2; clone size: .; J gene: TRBJ2-3; V gene: TRBV27; CDR3 protein: CASRRGGLTDTQYF; CDR3 DNA: TGTGCCAGCAGGCGGGGGGGACTCACAGATACGCAGTATTTT
D gene: TRBD1; clone size: .; J gene: TRBJ1-3; V gene: TRBV19; CDR3 protein: CASSSPGGLSGNTIYF; CDR3 DNA: TGTGCCAGTAGCAGTCCAGGGGGGCTCTCTGGAAACACCATATATTTT
D gene: .; clone size: .; J gene: TRBJ1-3; V gene: TRBV12-3/TRBV12-4; CDR3 protein: CASTEETGNTIYF; CDR3 DNA: TGTGCCAGCACTGAGGAAACTGGAAACACCATATATTTT
D gene: .; clone size: .; J gene: TRBJ1-5; V gene: TRBV2; CDR3 protein: CASSQGLSPVKPQHF; CDR3 DNA: TGTGCCAGCAGTCAGGGACTTAGCCCAGTGAAGCCCCAGCATTTT
D gene: .; clone size: .; J gene: TRBJ2-2; V gene: TRBV11-3; CDR3 protein: CASSPYAGELFF; CDR3 DNA: TGTGCCAGCAGCCCCTACGCCGGGGAGCTGTTTTTT
D gene: .; clone size: .; J gene: TRBJ1-4; V gene: TRBV6-5; CDR3 protein: CATLTGGNEKLFF; CDR3 DNA: TGTGCCACCCTTACCGGAGGGAATGAAAAACTGTTTTTT
D gene: TRBD2; clone size: .; J gene: TRBJ2-1; V gene: TRBV14; CDR3 protein: CASSQPGLAGVDEQFF; CDR3 DNA: TGTGCCAGCAGCCAACCCGGACTAGCGGGAGTCGATGAGCAGTTCTTC
D gene: .; clone size: .; J gene: TRBJ2-5; V gene: TRBV5-1; CDR3 protein: CASSLVGGGGTQYF; CDR3 DNA: TGCGCCAGCAGCTTGGTAGGCGGGGGCGGGACCCAGTACTTC
D gene: .; clone size: .; J gene: TRBJ1-2; V gene: TRBV6-5; CDR3 protein: CASRRDIGYTF; CDR3 DNA: TGTGCCAGCAGGAGGGACATTGGCTACACCTTC
D gene: TRBD1; clone size: .; J gene: TRBJ1-4; V gene: TRBV7-9; CDR3 protein: CASRDTGGHEKLFF; CDR3 DNA: TGTGCCAGCAGAGATACAGGGGGCCATGAAAAACTGTTTTTT
D gene: TRBD2; clone size: .; J gene: TRBJ2-2; V gene: TRBV7-9; CDR3 protein: CASSLGGTGELFF; CDR3 DNA: TGTGCCAGCAGCTTGGGAGGGACCGGGGAGCTGTTTTTT
D gene: TRBD1; clone size: few; J gene: TRBJ1-2; V gene: TRBV5-6; CDR3 protein: CASSGAGGRGDYGYTF; CDR3 DNA: TGTGCCAGCAGCGGGGCAGGGGGCAGGGGTGACTATGGCTACACCTTC
D gene: .; clone size: .; J gene: TRBJ2-5; V gene: TRBV5-4; CDR3 protein: CASRGRTRAQETQYF; CDR3 DNA: TGTGCCAGCAGGGGGAGGACCCGGGCCCAAGAGACCCAGTACTTC
D gene: TRBD2; clone size: many; J gene: TRBJ2-7; V gene: TRBV18; CDR3 protein: CASSPRSGATYEQYF; CDR3 DNA: TGTGCCAGCTCACCGCGCAGCGGGGCTACCTACGAGCAGTACTTC
D gene: TRBD1; clone size: .; J gene: TRBJ1-2; V gene: TRBV7-3; CDR3 protein: CASSKFPGQESGDYGYTF; CDR3 DNA: TGTGCCAGCAGCAAGTTTCCGGGACAGGAATCCGGGGACTATGGCTACACCTTC
D gene: .; clone size: .; J gene: TRBJ2-5; V gene: TRBV24-1; CDR3 protein: CATSDRTNPRETQYF; CDR3 DNA: TGTGCCACCAGTGATCGGACAAACCCTCGGGAGACCCAGTACTTC
D gene: .; clone size: .; J gene: TRBJ1-6; V gene: TRBV6-1; CDR3 protein: CASSANSPLHF; CDR3 DNA: TGTGCCAGCAGTGCGAATTCACCCCTCCACTTT
D gene: .; clone size: once; J gene: TRBJ1-1; V gene: TRBV6-5; CDR3 protein: CASRGGMGVGTEAFF; CDR3 DNA: TGTGCCAGCAGGGGAGGTATGGGGGTCGGCACTGAAGCTTTCTTT
D gene: .; clone size: many; J gene: TRBJ1-5; V gene: TRBV5-1; CDR3 protein: CASSLDGGRNQPQHF; CDR3 DNA: TGCGCCAGCAGCTTGGATGGGGGCCGCAATCAGCCCCAGCATTTT
D gene: TRBD2; clone size: once; J gene: TRBJ2-5; V gene: TRBV5-4; CDR3 protein: CASSFGRLQETQYF; CDR3 DNA: TGTGCCAGCAGCTTCGGGAGGCTTCAAGAGACCCAGTACTTC
D gene: TRBD1; clone size: .; J gene: TRBJ2-6; V gene: TRBV2; CDR3 protein: CASNRGSGANVLTF; CDR3 DNA: TGTGCCAGTAACAGGGGCTCTGGGGCCAACGTCCTGACTTTC
D gene: .; clone size: .; J gene: TRBJ1-3; V gene: TRBV19; CDR3 protein: CASTTNRDPGNTIYF; CDR3 DNA: TGTGCCAGTACCACTAACAGGGATCCTGGAAACACCATATATTTT
D gene: TRBD2; clone size: .; J gene: TRBJ2-3; V gene: TRBV19; CDR3 protein: CASIDGGSSSDTQYF; CDR3 DNA: TGTGCCAGTATTGACGGCGGGAGCAGCTCAGATACGCAGTATTTT
D gene: .; clone size: few; J gene: TRBJ1-1; V gene: TRBV2; CDR3 protein: CASPGGDEAFF; CDR3 DNA: TGTGCCAGCCCGGGGGGGGATGAAGCTTTCTTT
D gene: TRBD1; clone size: .; J gene: TRBJ1-5; V gene: TRBV29-1; CDR3 protein: CSVSLQGSSNQPQHF; CDR3 DNA: TGCAGCGTCTCCCTACAGGGGTCTAGCAATCAGCCCCAGCATTTT
D gene: .; clone size: .; J gene: TRBJ2-7; V gene: TRBV27; CDR3 protein: CASSLFSRVNEQYF; CDR3 DNA: TGTGCCAGCAGTTTATTCTCCAGGGTGAACGAGCAGTACTTC
D gene: TRBD2; clone size: .; J gene: TRBJ2-7; V gene: TRBV14; CDR3 protein: CASSQVAGAYEQYF; CDR3 DNA: TGTGCCAGCAGCCAAGTTGCGGGGGCCTACGAGCAGTACTTC
D gene: TRBD1; clone size: .; J gene: TRBJ2-5; V gene: TRBV27; CDR3 protein: CASSFGQGQETQYF; CDR3 DNA: TGTGCCAGCAGTTTCGGACAGGGCCAAGAGACCCAGTACTTC
D gene: .; clone size: .; J gene: TRBJ1-2; V gene: TRBV6-7; CDR3 protein: CASTYRDDGYTF; CDR3 DNA: TGTGCCAGCACGTACAGGGACGATGGCTACACCTTC
D gene: TRBD1; clone size: .; J gene: TRBJ1-2; V gene: TRBV5-1; CDR3 protein: CASSPGDRGYGYTF; CDR3 DNA: TGCGCCAGCAGCCCTGGGGACAGGGGGTATGGCTACACCTTC
D gene: TRBD1; clone size: .; J gene: TRBJ1-2; V gene: TRBV5-1; CDR3 protein: CASSPGQGVSYGYTF; CDR3 DNA: TGCGCCAGCAGCCCGGGACAGGGAGTTTCCTATGGCTACACCTTC
D gene: .; clone size: .; J gene: TRBJ1-1; V gene: TRBV12-3/TRBV12-4; CDR3 protein: CASRPQGTEAFF; CDR3 DNA: TGTGCCAGCAGACCCCAGGGGACGGAAGCTTTCTTT